One T cell receptor (beta chain) is described in this entry. The table came from immunoSEQ multiplex PCR; TCRdb's copy has only in-frame clones and leaves some out. The sample carries 9,500 to 11,000 clones, less than 80% recorded once. These data belong to a study of CD4+ T cells in melanoma. This CDR3 has 14 amino acids. V lost 2 bases to trimming and J lost 2 bases, with 13 bases between them. Germline-derived CDR1 and CDR2 are GTSNPN and SVGIG (reference sequence). The sequencing input was cells from a culture (not recorded whether cultured in vitro). The sequence was collected from a human donor with melanoma. The chain couples TRBV30 to TRBJ2-7; D gene ambiguous. This CDR3 is CAWSFHGSTYEQYF. The CDR3 DNA sequence: TGTGCCTGGAGTTTTCACGGGTCCACCTACGAGCAGTACTTC.